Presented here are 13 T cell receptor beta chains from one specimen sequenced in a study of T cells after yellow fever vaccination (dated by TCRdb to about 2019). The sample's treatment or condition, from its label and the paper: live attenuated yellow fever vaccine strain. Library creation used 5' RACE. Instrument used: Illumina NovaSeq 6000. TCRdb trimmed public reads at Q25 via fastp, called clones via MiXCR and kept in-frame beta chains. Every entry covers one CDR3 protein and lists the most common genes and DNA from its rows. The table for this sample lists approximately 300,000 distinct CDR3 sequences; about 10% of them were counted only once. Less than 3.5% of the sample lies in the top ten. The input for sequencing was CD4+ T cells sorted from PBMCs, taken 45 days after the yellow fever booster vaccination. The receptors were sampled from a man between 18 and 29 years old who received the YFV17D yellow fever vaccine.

CDR3 region: CASSPPWDTGELFF. In nucleotides, the CDR3 is TGTGCCAGCTCACCACCGTGGGACACCGGGGAGCTGTTTTTT. The chain is built from TRBV18 and TRBJ2-2; D is unresolved. The germline V gene encodes CDR1 KGHSH and CDR2 LQKENI. The V end was cut by 0 bases, the J end by 3 bases, with 5 bases between. CDR3 length: 14 amino acids.

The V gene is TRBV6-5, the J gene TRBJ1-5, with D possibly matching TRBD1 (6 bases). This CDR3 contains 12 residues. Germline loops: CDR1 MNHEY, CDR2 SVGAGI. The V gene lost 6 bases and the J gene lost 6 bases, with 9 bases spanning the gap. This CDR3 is CASSRGGQPQHF. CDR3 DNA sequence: TGTGCCAGCAGCAGGGGAGGTCAGCCCCAGCATTTT.

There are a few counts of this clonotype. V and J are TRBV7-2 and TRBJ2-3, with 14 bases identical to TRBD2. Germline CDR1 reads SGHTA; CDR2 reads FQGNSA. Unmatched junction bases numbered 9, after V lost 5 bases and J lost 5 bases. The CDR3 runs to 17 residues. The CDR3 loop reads CASSPQRLAGGRDTQYF. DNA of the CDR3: TGTGCCAGCAGCCCTCAAAGACTAGCGGGGGGGCGAGATACGCAGTATTTT.

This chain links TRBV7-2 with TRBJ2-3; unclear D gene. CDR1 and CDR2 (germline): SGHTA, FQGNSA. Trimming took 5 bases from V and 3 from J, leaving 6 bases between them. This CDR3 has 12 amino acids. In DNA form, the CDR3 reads TGTGCCAGCAGCACCTTTACAGATACGCAGTATTTT. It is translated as CASSTFTDTQYF.

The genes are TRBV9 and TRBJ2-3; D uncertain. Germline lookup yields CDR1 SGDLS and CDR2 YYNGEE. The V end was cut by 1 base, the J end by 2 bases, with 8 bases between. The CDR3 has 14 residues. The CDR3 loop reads CASSVQDPTDTQYF. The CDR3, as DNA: TGTGCCAGCAGCGTACAAGATCCCACAGATACGCAGTATTTT.

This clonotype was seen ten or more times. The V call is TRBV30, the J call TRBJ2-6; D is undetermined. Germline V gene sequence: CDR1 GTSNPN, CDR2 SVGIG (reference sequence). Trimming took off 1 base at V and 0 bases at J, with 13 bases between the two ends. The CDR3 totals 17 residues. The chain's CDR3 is CAWSESLITSGANVLTF. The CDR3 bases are TGTGCCTGGAGTGAGTCCTTAATTACCTCTGGGGCCAACGTCCTGACTTTC.

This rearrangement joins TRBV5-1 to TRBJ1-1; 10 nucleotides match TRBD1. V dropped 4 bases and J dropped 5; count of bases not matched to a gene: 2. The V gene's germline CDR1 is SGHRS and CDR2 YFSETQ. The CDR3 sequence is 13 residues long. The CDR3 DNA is TGCGCCAGCAGCCAGGGACAGGGGACTGAAGCTTTCTTT. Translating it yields CASSQGQGTEAFF.

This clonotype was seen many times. The CDR3: CASSQAGIAKNIQYF. CDR3 DNA sequence: TGTGCCAGCAGCCAAGCGGGGATAGCCAAAAACATTCAGTACTTC. The rearrangement links TRBV7-2 to TRBJ2-4; 7 nucleotides line up with TRBD2. The CDR3 loop spans 15 amino acids. Germline V gene sequence: CDR1 SGHTA, CDR2 FQGNSA. The V and J ends lost 5 bases and 0 bases, in that order; junction bases with no gene match: 4.

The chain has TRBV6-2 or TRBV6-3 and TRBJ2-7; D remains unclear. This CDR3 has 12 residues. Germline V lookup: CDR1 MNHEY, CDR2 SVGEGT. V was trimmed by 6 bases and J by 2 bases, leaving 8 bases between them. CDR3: CASRIPTYEQYF. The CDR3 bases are TGTGCCAGCAGAATCCCCACCTACGAGCAGTACTTC.

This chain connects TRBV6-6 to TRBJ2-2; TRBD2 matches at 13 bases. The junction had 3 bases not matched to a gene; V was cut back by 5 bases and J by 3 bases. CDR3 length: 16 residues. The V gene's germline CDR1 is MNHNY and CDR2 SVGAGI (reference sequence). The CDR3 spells CASSKTSGGDTGELFF. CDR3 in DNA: TGTGCCAGCAGTAAAACTAGCGGGGGGGACACCGGGGAGCTGTTTTTT.

As DNA, the CDR3 is TGTGCCAGCTCACCACAGGGGGCCGTAGCCAAAAACATTCAGTACTTC. This sequence encodes CASSPQGAVAKNIQYF. The J gene is TRBJ2-4, the V gene TRBV18, with 7 bases fitting TRBD1. The germline gives CDR1 KGHSH, CDR2 LQKENI. V was clipped by 1 base and J by 0 bases; unmatched bases: 3. The length of the CDR3 is 16 residues.

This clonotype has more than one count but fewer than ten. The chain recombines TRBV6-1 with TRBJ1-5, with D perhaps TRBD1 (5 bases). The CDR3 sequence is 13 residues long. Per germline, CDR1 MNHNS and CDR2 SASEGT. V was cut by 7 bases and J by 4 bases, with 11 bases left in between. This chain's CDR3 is CASIPGTNQPQHF. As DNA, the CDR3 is TGTGCCAGCATCCCAGGGACTAATCAGCCCCAGCATTTT.

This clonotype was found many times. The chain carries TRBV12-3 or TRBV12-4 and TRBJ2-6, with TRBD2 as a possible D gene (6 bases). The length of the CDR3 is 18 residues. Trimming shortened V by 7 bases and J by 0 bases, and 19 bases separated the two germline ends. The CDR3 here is CASNPAGRFYSGANVLTF. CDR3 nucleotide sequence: TGTGCCAGCAACCCTGCGGGGCGCTTTTACTCTGGGGCCAACGTCCTGACTTTC.